Shown below are 24 T cell receptor beta chains from a single sample sequenced in a study of T cell responses to AZD1222 COVID-19 vaccine. The data were produced by immunoSEQ multiplex PCR, yet TCRdb's version contains in-frame clones alone and is incomplete. The top ten clones hold over 1.5% of a sample with around 210,000 clones, approximately 94% of them seen once. Sequencing was performed on peripheral blood, taken 28 days after the second dose of the MenACWY control vaccine. Source of these receptors: an adult who received the MenACWY meningococcal vaccine as a control.

This clone was found once. The genes are TRBV28 and TRBJ1-2; D unresolved. V lost 7 bases and J 5 bases, leaving 14 bases between the germline ends. This CDR3 has 13 residues. Germline CDR1 is MDHEN and CDR2 is SYDVKM. This chain's CDR3 is CASTATRRYGYTF. Here the CDR3 DNA reads TGTGCCAGCACCGCGACCCGCCGATATGGCTACACCTTC.

This clone has only one observation. In nucleotides, the CDR3 is TGTGCCAGTAGTCAAGGGGGTGGTAATAGCAATCAGCCCCAGCATTTT. The encoded protein is CASSQGGGNSNQPQHF. The J gene is TRBJ1-5, the V gene TRBV19, with D possibly being TRBD1 (6 bases). CDR3 size: 16 residues. V shed 5 bases and J shed 0 bases, with 14 bases lying between them. Germline CDR1 reads LNHDA; CDR2 reads SQIVND (reference sequence).

This rearrangement joins TRBV20-1 to TRBJ1-6, with D possibly matching TRBD1 (5 bases). Between the trimmed V and J ends, which lost 3 bases and 10 bases, there was a span of 16 bases. CDR3 length: 14 amino acids. Germline CDR1 DFQATT, CDR2 SNEGSKA (reference sequence). The CDR3, as DNA: TGCAGTGCTAGTAAGGGTCAGGGTGGCTCACCCCTCCACTTT. Amino acids: CSASKGQGGSPLHF.

The chain joins TRBV27 to TRBJ1-1; D remains ambiguous. V was clipped by 8 bases and J by 0 bases, with 13 bases between them. The CDR3 sequence is 14 residues long. Germline values: CDR1 MNHEY, CDR2 SMNVEV (reference sequence). This CDR3 reads CASSRDVVNTEAFF. The CDR3 coding sequence is TGTGCCAGCTCTCGAGATGTAGTGAACACTGAAGCTTTCTTT.

The rearrangement links TRBV7-3 to TRBJ2-3; 8 nucleotides align to TRBD2. This CDR3 has 15 residues. V was clipped by 0 bases and J by 5 bases; unmatched bases: 4. The germline gives CDR1 SGHTA, CDR2 FQGTGA. CDR3 in amino acids: CASSLTSGVGDTQYF. The CDR3 nucleotides are TGTGCCAGCAGCTTAACTAGCGGGGTTGGAGATACGCAGTATTTT.

The chain uses TRBV4-1 and TRBJ1-2; a weak D match, TRBD1 (6 bases). V gave up 1 base and J gave up 4 bases, with 7 bases separating them. In germline, CDR1 is MGHRA, CDR2 YSYEKL. The CDR3 totals 13 residues. CDR3: CASSQGGAYGYTF. In DNA form, the CDR3 reads TGCGCCAGCAGCCAAGGGGGGGCCTATGGCTACACCTTC.

The genes are TRBV28 and TRBJ2-2; D unclear. There are 10 residues in the CDR3. Trimming pared 6 bases from V and 7 bases from J, leaving 3 bases between. Germline CDR1 MDHEN, CDR2 SYDVKM. CDR3 DNA: TGTGCCAGCAGCAGCGGGGAGCTGTTTTTT. Protein: CASSSGELFF.

CDR3 loop: CASSINSWGGSPLHF. For the CDR3, the DNA is TGTGCCAGCAGCATAAACTCATGGGGGGGTTCACCCCTCCACTTT. The rearrangement joins TRBV5-5 to TRBJ1-6, with TRBD1 as a possible D gene (5 bases). Trimming left V 4 bases short and J 9 bases short, with 17 bases between. CDR1 and CDR2 from the germline V gene are SGHKS and YYEKEE (reference sequence). The CDR3 runs 15 residues.

As DNA, the CDR3 is TGTGCCAGTAGTATCCTAGGACAGGGAGGTTCACCCCTCCACTTT. This encodes CASSILGQGGSPLHF. V and J are TRBV19 and TRBJ1-6; 8 positions agree with TRBD1. Germline V gene sequence: CDR1 LNHDA, CDR2 SQIVND (reference sequence). The CDR3 extends over 15 amino acids. V was clipped by 3 bases and J by 9 bases; unmatched bases: 7.

This rearrangement joins TRBV28 to TRBJ2-7; D is ambiguous. Deletions cut 6 bases from V and 2 bases from J, with 11 bases between. CDR3 length: 13 amino acids. Germline lookup yields CDR1 MDHEN and CDR2 SYDVKM. The CDR3 DNA is TGTGCCAGCAGAGGTGGAGAGGCCTACGAGCAGTACTTC. Amino acid sequence: CASRGGEAYEQYF.

Turning to this clone: The sample holds other DNA sequences that translate to the same CDR3. This chain joins TRBV28 and TRBJ1-2; D not resolved. The length of the CDR3 is 12 residues. The V gene's germline CDR1 is MDHEN and CDR2 SYDVKM. Trimming removed 5 bases from V and 2 bases from J, with 6 bases in between. CDR3 sequence reads: CASSLSNYGYTF. Here the CDR3 DNA reads TGTGCCAGCAGTCTGTCAAACTATGGCTACACCTTC.

This CDR3 is CASSLTVVGELFF. The CDR3 DNA is TGTGCCAGCAGCTTGACGGTGGTCGGGGAGCTGTTTTTT. The chain carries TRBV5-5 and TRBJ2-2; no clear D gene. The V and J ends lost 1 base and 7 bases respectively, with 8 bases between them. The germline V gene has CDR1 SGHKS and CDR2 YYEKEE (reference sequence). CDR3 length: 13 residues.

V usage is TRBV29-1 and J usage is TRBJ1-1; D call uncertain. Germline V gene data show CDR1 as SQVTM and CDR2 as ANQGSEA. This CDR3 has 13 amino acids. V was clipped by 5 bases and J by 0 bases, with 10 bases between them. CDR3 sequence: CSVLRAVNTEAFF. For the CDR3, the DNA is TGCAGCGTTTTGAGGGCCGTGAACACTGAAGCTTTCTTT.

This clone was observed a few times. The rearrangement uses TRBV2 and TRBJ2-1; unclear D gene. Trimming left V 3 bases short and J 8 bases short, with 11 bases between. CDR1 and CDR2 (germline): SNHLY, FYNNEI. There are 13 residues in the CDR3. The CDR3 loop is CASSESEFDEQFF. As DNA, the CDR3 is TGTGCCAGCAGTGAGAGCGAGTTCGATGAGCAGTTCTTC. The full variable domain, its missing parts supplied by reference TRBV2 and TRBJ2-1, is EPEVTQTPSHQVTQMGQEVILRCVPISNHLYFYWYRQILGQKVEFLVSFYNNEISEKSEIFDDQFSVERPDGSNFTLKIRSTKLEDSAMYFCASSESEFDEQFFGPGTRLTVL.

This chain links TRBV5-8 with TRBJ2-7; 7 bases line up with TRBD1. Germline CDR1 is SGHTS and CDR2 is YDEGEE. The CDR3 loop spans 15 amino acids. J lost 3 bases, V lost 1 base, and 7 bases had no gene match. This CDR3 is CASSLQGQPYYEQYF. In DNA, the CDR3 is TGTGCCAGCAGCTTGCAGGGACAGCCTTACTACGAGCAGTACTTC.

This sequence joins TRBV7-9 and TRBJ2-7, with 7 bases that match TRBD1. With V trimmed by 3 bases and J by 2 bases, 7 bases remained unmatched. Germline V gene sequence: CDR1 SEHNR, CDR2 FQNEAQ (reference sequence). The CDR3 consists of 15 residues. The CDR3 DNA is TGTGCCAGCAGCTTTGGGACAGCGTCCACCTACGAGCAGTACTTC. Encoded protein: CASSFGTASTYEQYF.

The V gene is TRBV20-1, the J gene TRBJ2-5, with D unclear. This CDR3 is 11 amino acids long. From germline, CDR1 is DFQATT and CDR2 SNEGSKA (reference sequence). The CDR3 loop is CRPVIRETQYF. The CDR3 DNA reads as TGCAGGCCCGTAATTCGGGAGACCCAGTACTTC.

This rearrangement joins TRBV19 to TRBJ2-2; 9 bases agree with TRBD1. Looked up from germline, CDR1 is LNHDA and CDR2 is SQIVND (reference sequence). The ends lost 2 bases at V and 5 bases at J; junction bases unmatched: 6. The CDR3 extends over 16 amino acids. CDR3: CASSIITGGGTGELFF. The CDR3 nucleotides are TGTGCCAGTAGTATAATTACAGGGGGCGGGACCGGGGAGCTGTTTTTT.

The V call is TRBV2, the J call TRBJ2-2; D gene unclear. CDR3 length: 13 residues. V lost 3 bases to trimming and J lost 6 bases, with 8 bases between them. The germline V gene encodes CDR1 SNHLY and CDR2 FYNNEI. CDR3 region: CASSDNFPGELFF. In nucleotides, the CDR3 is TGTGCCAGCAGTGACAATTTCCCCGGGGAGCTGTTTTTT.

The chain combines TRBV6-6 with TRBJ1-1, with D possibly matching TRBD1 (5 bases). CDR3 length equals 14 residues. The germline gives CDR1 MNHNY, CDR2 SVGAGI (reference sequence). Trimming pared 7 bases from V and 5 bases from J, leaving 17 bases between. DNA of the CDR3: TGTGCCAGCATCTCGGGCTTTGGGGGGACTGAAGCTTTCTTT. As protein: CASISGFGGTEAFF.

The V call is TRBV2, the J call TRBJ1-2; no firm D call. CDR3 length equals 12 residues. The V and J ends lost 6 bases and 14 bases respectively, with 19 bases between them. Germline assignment: CDR1 SNHLY and CDR2 FYNNEI. Here the CDR3 reads CASRLQNKLLTF. The CDR3, as DNA: TGTGCCAGCAGACTCCAGAACAAACTCTTAACCTTC.

The V call is TRBV29-1, the J call TRBJ1-2, with 8 bases identical to TRBD1. The CDR3 is 16 amino acids. The ends lost 5 bases at V and 5 bases at J; junction bases unmatched: 16. Germline CDR1 and CDR2: SQVTM and ANQGSEA. The CDR3 loop is CSVLPGQDGQGYGYTF. The CDR3 coding sequence is TGCAGCGTTCTTCCGGGACAGGACGGACAAGGGTATGGCTACACCTTC.

This clone was observed a handful of times. The chain employs TRBV9 and TRBJ2-7; 10 bases are a match to TRBD2. Germline V gives CDR1 SGDLS, CDR2 YYNGEE. J was trimmed by 4 bases and V by 0 bases; bases with no gene match: 4. This CDR3 has 15 residues. The CDR3 sequence is CASSVGPSGSYEQYF. In nucleotides, the CDR3 is TGTGCCAGCAGCGTAGGGCCTAGCGGGAGTTACGAGCAGTACTTC.

This chain joins TRBV5-1 and TRBJ1-1, with D possibly being TRBD1 (5 bases). V lost 4 bases, J lost 0 bases, and 13 bases lay in between. The length of the CDR3 is 15 residues. CDR1 is SGHRS, CDR2 YFSETQ, per germline. In DNA form, the CDR3 reads TGCGCCAGCAGCCGGGACGGGCCCTTGAACACTGAAGCTTTCTTT. It is translated as CASSRDGPLNTEAFF.